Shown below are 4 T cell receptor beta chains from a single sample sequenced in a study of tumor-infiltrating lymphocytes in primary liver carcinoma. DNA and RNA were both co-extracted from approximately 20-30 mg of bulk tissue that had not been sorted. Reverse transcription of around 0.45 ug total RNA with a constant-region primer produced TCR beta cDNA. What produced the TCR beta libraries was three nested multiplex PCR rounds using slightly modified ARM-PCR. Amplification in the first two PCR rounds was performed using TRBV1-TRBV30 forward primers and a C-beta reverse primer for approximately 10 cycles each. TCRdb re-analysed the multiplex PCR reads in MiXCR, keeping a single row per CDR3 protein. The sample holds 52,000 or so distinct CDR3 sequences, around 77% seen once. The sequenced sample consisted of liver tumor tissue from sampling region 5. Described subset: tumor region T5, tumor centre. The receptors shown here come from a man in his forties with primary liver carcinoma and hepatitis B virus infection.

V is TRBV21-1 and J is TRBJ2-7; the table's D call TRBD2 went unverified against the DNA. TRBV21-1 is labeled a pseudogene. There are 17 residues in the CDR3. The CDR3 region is CASSTQKEGRVCDEQYF. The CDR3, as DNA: TGTGCCAGCAGCACCCAGAAAGAGGGCAGGGTATGCGACGAGCAGTATTTC.

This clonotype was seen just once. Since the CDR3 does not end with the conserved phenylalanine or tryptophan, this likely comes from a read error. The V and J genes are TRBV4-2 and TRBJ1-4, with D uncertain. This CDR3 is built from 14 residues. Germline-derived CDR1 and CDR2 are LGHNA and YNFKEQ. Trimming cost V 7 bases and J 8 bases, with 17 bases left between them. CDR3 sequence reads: CASTPGRTQEKLFY. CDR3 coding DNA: TGTGCCAGCACCCCTGGTAGGACGCAGGAAAAACTGTTTTAT.

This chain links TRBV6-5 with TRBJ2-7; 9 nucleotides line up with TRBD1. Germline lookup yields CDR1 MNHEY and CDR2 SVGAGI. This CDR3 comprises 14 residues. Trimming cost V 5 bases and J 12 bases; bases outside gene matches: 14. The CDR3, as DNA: TGTGCCAGCAGTGCCGGGACAGGGCCCTCCGAGTTGTACTTC. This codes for CASSAGTGPSELYF.

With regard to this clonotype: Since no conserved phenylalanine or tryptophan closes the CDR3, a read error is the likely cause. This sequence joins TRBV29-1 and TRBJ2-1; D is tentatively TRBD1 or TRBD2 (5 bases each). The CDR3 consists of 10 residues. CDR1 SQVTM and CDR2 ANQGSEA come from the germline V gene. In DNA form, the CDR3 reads TGTAGCGTTCCTGACAGCGAGCAGTTCTCC. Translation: CSVPDSEQFS.